The present entry profiles one T cell receptor (beta chain) with its context. The germline V gene encodes CDR1 DFQATT and CDR2 SNEGSKA (reference sequence). This CDR3 comprises 13 residues. The V segment lost 6 bases and the J segment 0 bases; nucleotides outside the gene matches: 5. Reverse transcription used around 480 ng RNA and constant-region primers for alpha and beta. Using multiplexing indices, alpha and beta chain libraries were generated apart by chain-specific third strand synthesis. One primer pair amplified all rearrangements per chain; each cDNA got molecular barcodes. From the 5' RACE reads, TCRdb called clonotypes with MiXCR, one entry per CDR3 protein. There are around 15,000 distinct CDR3 sequences in the sample; approximately 7% occur only once, and roughly 8% lies in the top ten. The sample is drawn from a study of HIV-infected patients and healthy controls. Whole blood was used without fractionation, so all unsorted peripheral T cells were included. RNA came from more than 2 ml of peripheral blood.

The rearrangement links TRBV20-1 to TRBJ2-7, with 7 nucleotides matching TRBD1. The source is an adult in good health. Sequencing was done on a sample of blood. The CDR3 DNA sequence: TGCAGTGCGTCGGGACAGACCTCCTACGAGCAGTACTTC. Translating it yields CSASGQTSYEQYF.